This T cell receptor (beta chain) was recorded in a study of blood T cell repertoires in COVID-19. Study-level background: Samples came from the United States, Italy and Spain, spanning acute and convalescent COVID-19. The analysed material was cDNA or gDNA that came from T cells, B-cell-depleted T cells, or PBMCs.

Turning to this clone: Distinct nucleotide sequences in the sample also encode this CDR3.

Under the authors' procedure: How many nucleated cells were present was estimated from reference gene primer amplification. TCRdb keeps only in-frame clones here, not all; method: immunoSEQ multiplex PCR. D and trimming were read from the DNA, whereas the V and J calls and clone size are those reported in that table. The repertoire holds about 220,000 clones, roughly 88% seen once, with 9.7% in the top ten. The CDR3 length is 14 residues. The germline V gene has CDR1 SGHTA and CDR2 FQGNSA. With 4 bases clipped from V and 4 bases from J, the junction kept 4 bases outside the gene matches. Sequences were obtained from peripheral blood. The chain links TRBV7-2 to TRBJ1-2, with 9 bases aligning to TRBD1. This TCR came from a man aged 50 to 60 with active or convalescent COVID-19. CDR3 bases: TGTGCCAGCAGCTCAGGACAGGGGACCTATGGCTACACCTTC. Protein: CASSSGQGTYGYTF.